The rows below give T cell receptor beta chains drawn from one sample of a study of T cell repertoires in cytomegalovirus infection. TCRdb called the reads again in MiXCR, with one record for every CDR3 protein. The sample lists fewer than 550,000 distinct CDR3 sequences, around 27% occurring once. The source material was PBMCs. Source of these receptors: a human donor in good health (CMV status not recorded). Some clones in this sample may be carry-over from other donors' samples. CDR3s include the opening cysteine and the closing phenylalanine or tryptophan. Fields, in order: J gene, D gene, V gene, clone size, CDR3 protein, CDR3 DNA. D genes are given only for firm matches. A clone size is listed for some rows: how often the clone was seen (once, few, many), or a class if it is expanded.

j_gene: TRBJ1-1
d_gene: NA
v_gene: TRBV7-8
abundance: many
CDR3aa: CASSEHRDRTEAFF
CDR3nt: TGTGCCAGCAGCGAACACAGGGACCGCACTGAAGCTTTCTTT

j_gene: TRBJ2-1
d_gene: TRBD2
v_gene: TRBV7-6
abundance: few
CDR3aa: CASSPGWVLADNEQFF
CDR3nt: TGTGCCAGCAGCCCGGGCTGGGTCCTAGCGGACAATGAGCAGTTCTTC

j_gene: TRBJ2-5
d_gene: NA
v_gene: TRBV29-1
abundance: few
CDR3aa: CSVDPRAWGVLRETQYF
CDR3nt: TGCAGCGTTGACCCCCGGGCATGGGGTGTGCTTAGGGAGACCCAGTACTTC

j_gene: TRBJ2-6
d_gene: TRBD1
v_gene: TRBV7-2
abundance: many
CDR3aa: CASSLVYNRGGTGANVLTF
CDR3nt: TGTGCCAGCAGCTTAGTTTATAACAGGGGTGGAACTGGGGCCAACGTCCTGACTTTC

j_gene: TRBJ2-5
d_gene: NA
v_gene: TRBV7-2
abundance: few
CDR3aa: CASSPRPPGTNAETQYF
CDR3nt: TGTGCCAGCAGCCCACGCCCCCCGGGGACGAACGCCGAGACCCAGTACTTC

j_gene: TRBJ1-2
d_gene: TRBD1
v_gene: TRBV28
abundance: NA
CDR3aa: CASGGGDSNYGYTF
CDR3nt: TGTGCCAGCGGAGGGGGCGACTCTAACTATGGCTACACCTTC

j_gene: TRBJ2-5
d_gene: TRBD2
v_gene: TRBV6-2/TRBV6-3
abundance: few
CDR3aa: CASLSGRYQETQYF
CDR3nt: TGTGCCAGCCTTAGCGGGAGGTACCAAGAGACCCAGTACTTC

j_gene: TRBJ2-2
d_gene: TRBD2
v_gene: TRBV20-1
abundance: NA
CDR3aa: CSARAREAIGELFF
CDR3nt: TGCAGTGCTAGAGCCCGGGAGGCTATCGGGGAGCTGTTTTTT

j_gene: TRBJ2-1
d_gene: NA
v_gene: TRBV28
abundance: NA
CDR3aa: CASSDVTGSRVNEQFF
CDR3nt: TGTGCCAGCAGTGACGTTACGGGATCGCGGGTAAATGAGCAGTTCTTC

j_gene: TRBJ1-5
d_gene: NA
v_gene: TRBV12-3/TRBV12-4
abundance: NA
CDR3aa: CASSGDTLNQPQHF
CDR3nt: TGTGCCAGCAGCGGGGACACCCTCAATCAGCCCCAGCATTTT

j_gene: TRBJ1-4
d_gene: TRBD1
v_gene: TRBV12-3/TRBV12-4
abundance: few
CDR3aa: CASRGQGQGNEKLFF
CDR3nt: TGTGCCAGCAGGGGACAGGGACAGGGGAATGAAAAACTGTTTTTT

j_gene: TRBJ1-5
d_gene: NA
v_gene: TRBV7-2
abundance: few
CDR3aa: CASSVTGGSPQHF
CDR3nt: TGTGCCAGCAGCGTCACCGGCGGGTCGCCCCAGCATTTT

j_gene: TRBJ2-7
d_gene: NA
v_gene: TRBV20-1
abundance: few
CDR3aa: CSASTASYEQYF
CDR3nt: TGCAGTGCTAGCACGGCCTCCTACGAGCAGTACTTC

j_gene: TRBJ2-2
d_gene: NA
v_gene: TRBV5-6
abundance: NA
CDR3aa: CASSSPRVLNTGELFF
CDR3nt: TGTGCCAGCAGTTCTCCGCGGGTCCTAAACACCGGGGAGCTGTTTTTT

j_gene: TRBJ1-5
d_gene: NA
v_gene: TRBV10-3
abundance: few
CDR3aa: CAIRGGGGENQPQHF
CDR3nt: TGTGCCATCAGGGGGGGGGGAGGGGAGAATCAGCCCCAGCATTTT

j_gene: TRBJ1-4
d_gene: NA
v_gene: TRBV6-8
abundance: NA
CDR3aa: CASSSHLLEKLFF
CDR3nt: TGTGCCAGCAGTTCGCACCTACTCGAAAAACTGTTTTTT

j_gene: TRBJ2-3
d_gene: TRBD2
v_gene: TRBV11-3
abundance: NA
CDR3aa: CASSLGTSGATDTQYF
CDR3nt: TGTGCCAGCAGCTTAGGGACTAGCGGGGCCACAGATACGCAGTATTTT

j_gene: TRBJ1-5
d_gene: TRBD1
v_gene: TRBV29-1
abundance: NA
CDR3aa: CSASYGTGLNQPQHF
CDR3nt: TGCAGCGCATCCTACGGGACAGGACTTAATCAGCCCCAGCATTTT

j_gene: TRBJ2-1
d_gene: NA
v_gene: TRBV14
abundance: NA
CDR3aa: CASSHRLLRVSGYNEQFF
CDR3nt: TGTGCCAGCAGCCACCGCCTTCTGAGGGTGTCGGGGTACAATGAGCAGTTCTTC

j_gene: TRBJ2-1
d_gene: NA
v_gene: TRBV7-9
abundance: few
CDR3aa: CASSSTQENEQFF
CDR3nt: TGTGCCAGCAGCTCCACTCAGGAAAATGAGCAGTTCTTC